These T cell receptor beta chains were read from a single sample in a study of Ad26.COV2.S vaccination and SARS-CoV-2 variants. Data came from immunoSEQ multiplex PCR; TCRdb stores just in-frame clones and leaves some out. The sample carries roughly 500,000 clones, roughly 89% recorded once. The sample in question was peripheral blood, obtained in a trial of Ad26.COV2.S vaccine versus placebo. These receptors all come from a person between 18 and 65 years old who received the Ad26.COV2.S COVID-19 vaccine or a placebo. Each CDR3 is given with its conserved first and last residue. A D gene is named only where the DNA matches it firmly. Not every row has a clone size; where given, it reads once, few, many or a size class.

J	D	V	size	CDR3	DNA
TRBJ2-1	-	TRBV24-1	-	CATSLGQGIYNEQFF	TGTGCCACCAGCTTGGGGCAGGGGATTTACAATGAGCAGTTCTTC
TRBJ2-1	-	TRBV12-3/TRBV12-4	many	CASRGNDNEQFF	TGTGCCAGCAGAGGTAACGACAATGAGCAGTTCTTC
TRBJ2-7	TRBD2	TRBV6-2/TRBV6-3	-	CASSQPPSGPYEQYF	TGTGCCAGCAGTCAGCCGCCTAGCGGTCCTTACGAGCAGTACTTC
TRBJ1-6	-	TRBV6-6	-	CASSRRGGRADNSPLHF	TGTGCCAGCAGTCGACGGGGTGGCAGGGCGGATAATTCACCCCTCCACTTT
TRBJ2-1	-	TRBV24-1	-	CATNGARGNEQFF	TGTGCCACCAATGGAGCGAGGGGCAATGAGCAGTTCTTC
TRBJ2-3	-	TRBV5-6	-	CASSQDSGHTDTQYF	TGTGCCAGCAGCCAGGACAGTGGTCACACAGATACGCAGTATTTT
TRBJ2-3	TRBD2	TRBV13	few	CASSLRPGVAGLNTQYF	TGTGCCAGCAGCTTAAGGCCCGGGGTAGCGGGATTGAATACGCAGTATTTT
TRBJ2-7	TRBD1	TRBV27	-	CASRRYWTGEYEQYF	TGTGCCAGTAGACGTTATTGGACAGGGGAATACGAGCAGTACTTC
TRBJ2-7	-	TRBV7-2	-	CASSIGSRVREQYF	TGTGCCAGCAGCATAGGCTCCAGGGTCCGCGAGCAGTACTTC
TRBJ1-3	-	TRBV28	-	CASSLWDSGNTIYF	TGTGCCAGCAGTTTGTGGGACTCTGGAAACACCATATATTTT
TRBJ2-1	-	TRBV7-2	-	CASSLSPGHNEQFF	TGTGCCAGCAGCTTAAGCCCCGGCCACAATGAGCAGTTCTTC
TRBJ2-7	-	TRBV18	-	CASSPVDSRVYEQYF	TGTGCCAGCTCACCAGTGGACAGCCGCGTTTACGAGCAGTACTTC
TRBJ1-1	-	TRBV28	-	CASSLEPNTEAFF	TGTGCCAGCAGTTTGGAACCTAACACTGAAGCTTTCTTT
TRBJ1-2	-	TRBV19	-	CASSIRGTYGYTF	TGTGCCAGTAGTATACGGGGGACCTATGGCTACACCTTC
TRBJ2-4	-	TRBV14	-	CASSQGASQYF	TGTGCCAGCAGCCAAGGGGCGTCTCAGTACTTC
TRBJ1-1	TRBD1	TRBV11-2	-	CASSSTITGGHEAFF	TGTGCCAGCAGCTCCACCATAACAGGGGGCCATGAAGCTTTCTTT
TRBJ2-4	TRBD2	TRBV5-8	-	CASSLESSLAGGTSYF	TGTGCCAGCAGCTTGGAGTCCAGTCTAGCGGGAGGTACCTCGTACTTC
TRBJ1-1	-	TRBV29-1	-	CSAHGGSTEAFF	TGCAGCGCTCATGGGGGGAGCACTGAAGCTTTCTTT
TRBJ1-5	-	TRBV6-1	-	CASSEATNQPQHF	TGTGCCAGCAGTGAAGCCACAAATCAGCCCCAGCATTTT
TRBJ2-1	-	TRBV19	-	CASGIRSGLRNEQFF	TGTGCCAGTGGTATAAGGAGCGGGTTAAGGAATGAGCAGTTCTTC
TRBJ1-5	-	TRBV30	-	CAWSGGHFNQPQHF	TGTGCCTGGAGTGGGGGACACTTTAATCAGCCCCAGCATTTT
TRBJ1-6	TRBD1	TRBV27	-	CASSLGQGARASSYNSPLHF	TGTGCCAGCAGTTTGGGACAGGGGGCCAGGGCGAGCTCCTATAATTCACCCCTCCACTTT
TRBJ2-3	-	TRBV5-1	-	CASRPQASADTQYF	TGCGCCAGTCGTCCCCAGGCCTCCGCGGATACGCAGTATTTT
TRBJ2-7	TRBD1	TRBV14	once	CASSQPGQGAYEQYF	TGTGCCAGCAGCCAACCGGGACAGGGGGCCTACGAGCAGTACTTC
TRBJ1-3	-	TRBV28	-	CASSWGAPSGNTIYF	TGTGCCAGCAGTTGGGGAGCCCCCTCTGGAAACACCATATATTTT
TRBJ2-7	-	TRBV19	-	CASRFTGGRSSEQYF	TGTGCCAGTAGATTCACGGGCGGCAGGTCGAGTGAGCAGTACTTC
TRBJ1-2	TRBD1	TRBV28	-	CASSITGTANYGYTF	TGTGCCAGCAGTATTACCGGGACAGCTAACTATGGCTACACCTTC